Reported below is one T cell receptor (beta chain). These data originate in a study of blood T cell repertoires in COVID-19. V was cut by 4 bases and J by 5 bases, with 14 bases left in between. The CDR3 length is 14 residues. Germline values: CDR1 SEHNR, CDR2 FQNEAQ (reference sequence). The protocol was immunoSEQ multiplex PCR, while the TCRdb copy is restricted to in-frame clones and leaves out a portion. The repertoire holds approximately 170,000 clones, about four fifths seen once, with roughly a tenth in the top ten. The chain has TRBV7-9 and TRBJ2-5; D is undetermined. This receptor was obtained from an older man with active or convalescent COVID-19. Sequenced material: peripheral blood. The CDR3 coding sequence is TGTGCCAGCAGCTCGACCCGACTGGGTGAGACCCAGTACTTC. Residues: CASSSTRLGETQYF. The variable domain in full, with the rest retrieved from reference TRBV7-9 and TRBJ2-5, is DTGVSQNPRHKITKRGQNVTFRCDPISEHNRLYWYRQTLGQGPEFLTYFQNEAQLEKSRLLSDRFSAERPKGSFSTLEIQRTEQGDSAMYLCASSSTRLGETQYFGPGTRLLVL.